This TCR beta chain emerged from a study of blood T cell repertoires in COVID-19. Across the whole study: Sites across the United States, Italy and Spain contributed samples from acute and convalescent COVID-19. T cells, B-cell-depleted T cells, or PBMCs provided the cDNA or gDNA that served as material.

This clone came up once. Seattle cases were enrolled at active infection and followed longitudinally. CDR3 size: 15 residues. The ends lost 10 bases at V and 2 bases at J; junction bases unmatched: 10. Germline assignment: CDR1 SNHLY and CDR2 FYNNEI. Study processing details: How many nucleated cells were present was estimated from reference gene primer amplification. The data were produced by immunoSEQ multiplex PCR, yet TCRdb's version contains in-frame clones alone and is incomplete. The V and J calls and the clone size are those of that table, but D and trimming were determined from the DNA. Here the sample spans a few hundred thousand clones, 80% to 95% being singletons.

Sequencing input: peripheral blood. The chain combines TRBV2 with TRBJ2-7, with 11 bases matching TRBD2. The receptor comes from a young adult with COVID-19, enrolled during active disease. The CDR3 loop reads CATGPTSGSPYEQYF. The CDR3 nucleotides are TGTGCCACTGGTCCCACTAGCGGGAGTCCCTACGAGCAGTACTTC.